A single sample is the source of the 24 T cell receptor beta chains below, sequenced in a study of metastatic and nonmetastatic thyroid tumors (dated by TCRdb to the early 2020s). No patient had received any treatment before thyroid surgery. The library was built by means of PCR. TCRdb shows the sequencer as Illumina HiSeq 4000. Through fastp at Q25 and MiXCR, TCRdb rebuilt clones from the public reads, retaining in-frame beta chains. For this sample there are roughly 14,000 clones; about 3.5% appear just once. Under 25% of the sample lies in the top ten. The sample was tumor tissue. The source is a female donor with papillary thyroid cancer or a benign thyroid nodule (not recorded which). Some clones in this sample may be carry-over from other donors' samples.

This clone turned up a few times. V and J are TRBV20-1 and TRBJ2-3; D possibly corresponds to TRBD2 (5 bases). The germline CDR1 and CDR2 sequences are DFQATT and SNEGSKA (reference sequence). There are 13 residues in the CDR3. Trimming stripped 4 bases from V and 2 bases from J, with 10 bases between. The CDR3 DNA sequence: TGCAGTGCTACCGGGGAGCTCACAGATACGCAGTATTTT. Translated: CSATGELTDTQYF.

This clone was counted between two and nine times. The rearrangement joins TRBV20-1 to TRBJ2-3, with 9 bases fitting TRBD1. After removal of 0 bases from V and 6 bases from J, the junction contained 7 bases not matched to a gene. Germline lookup yields CDR1 DFQATT and CDR2 SNEGSKA (reference sequence). The CDR3 runs 15 residues. The DNA of the CDR3 is TGCAGTGCTAGAGATGACAGGGGGGGGCTTGATACGCAGTATTTT. This gives the protein CSARDDRGGLDTQYF.

This clone was seen more than once but under ten times. The chain carries TRBV5-1 and TRBJ2-1; TRBD1 agrees at 12 bases. CDR3 length: 15 residues. The germline gives CDR1 SGHRS, CDR2 YFSETQ. J lost 9 bases, V lost 4 bases, and 8 bases had no gene match. Written as DNA, the CDR3 is TGCGCCAGCAGCAGGGGACAGGGGGCGCGTAGTGAGCAGTTCTTC. Encoded protein: CASSRGQGARSEQFF.

This clone was counted a few times. This chain links TRBV9 with TRBJ2-7, with D possibly TRBD1 on 6 matching bases. V was shortened by 4 bases and J by 4 bases, with 15 bases between the two germline ends. In germline, CDR1 is SGDLS, CDR2 YYNGEE. The CDR3 consists of 14 residues. The CDR3: CASSRTDGVYEQYF. The DNA of the CDR3 is TGTGCCAGCAGCCGGACAGATGGGGTATACGAGCAGTACTTC.

This clone has only a few counts. V gene TRBV7-9 combines with J gene TRBJ1-2; 7 bases align to TRBD1. Trimming took 5 bases from V and 0 from J; bases not matched to a gene: 6. This CDR3 contains 15 residues. CDR1 SEHNR and CDR2 FQNEAQ come from the germline V gene (reference sequence). The CDR3 nucleotides are TGTGCCAGCAGCCTGGGGGACAGACCTAACTATGGCTACACCTTC. Encoded protein: CASSLGDRPNYGYTF. Complete variable domain (other parts from reference TRBV7-9 and TRBJ1-2): DTGVSQNPRHKITKRGQNVTFRCDPISEHNRLYWYRQTLGQGPEFLTYFQNEAQLEKSRLLSDRFSAERPKGSFSTLEIQRTEQGDSAMYLCASSLGDRPNYGYTFGSGTRLTVV.

There are a few counts of this clone. The chain combines TRBV28 with TRBJ1-2; D gene ambiguous. The germline gives CDR1 MDHEN, CDR2 SYDVKM. Trimming took off 8 bases at V and 14 bases at J, with 21 bases between the two ends. The CDR3 is made up of 12 amino acids. The CDR3 nucleotides are TGTGCCAGCCAACGGTCCGGGAAGATGGGTACCTTC. Translating it yields CASQRSGKMGTF.

In its sample, this clone is medium-sized (0.01 to 0.1%). V gene TRBV5-1 combines with J gene TRBJ2-3; TRBD2 matches at 10 bases. With 7 bases clipped from V and 5 bases from J, the junction kept 7 bases outside the gene matches. CDR3 length: 14 residues. CDR1 SGHRS and CDR2 YFSETQ come from the germline V gene. CDR3 amino acids: CASQASGSEDTQYF. The CDR3 bases are TGCGCCAGCCAGGCTAGCGGGAGCGAAGATACGCAGTATTTT.

This clone has a handful of counts. This chain links TRBV11-2 with TRBJ2-3; the match to TRBD2 covers 8 bases. The germline gives CDR1 SGHAT, CDR2 FQNNGV. The CDR3 has 15 residues. J lost 2 bases, V lost 5 bases, and 6 bases had no gene match. The DNA for the CDR3 is TGTGCCAGCAGCCCGACTAGCGAGTACACAGATACGCAGTATTTT. This gives the protein CASSPTSEYTDTQYF. Combining the CDR3 with reference TRBV11-2 and TRBJ2-3 gives the whole variable domain EAGVAQSPRYKIIEKRQSVAFWCNPISGHATLYWYQQILGQGPKLLIQFQNNGVVDDSQLPKDRFSAERLKGVDSTLKIQPAKLEDSAVYLCASSPTSEYTDTQYFGPGTRLTVL.

This clone was picked up a small number of times. The rearrangement links TRBV12-3 or TRBV12-4 to TRBJ2-2; D not resolved. The CDR3 has 13 amino acids. V shed 5 bases and J shed 6 bases, with 10 bases lying between them. The DNA of the CDR3 is TGTGCCAGCAGTCTAACCAAGGCCGGGGAGCTGTTTTTT. This gives the protein CASSLTKAGELFF.

This clone was detected a few times. Since a much larger clone is just one base distant, this may be a read error. The rearrangement uses TRBV12-3 or TRBV12-4 and TRBJ1-2; D is ambiguous. V dropped 3 bases and J dropped 8 bases, with 13 bases sitting between them. The length of the CDR3 is 13 residues. The CDR3 region has the DNA TGTGCCAGCAGTTTTAAAGCAGAGGCAGGCTACACCTTC. This sequence encodes CASSFKAEAGYTF.

V is TRBV20-1 and J is TRBJ2-3, with 9 bases fitting TRBD1. The CDR3 totals 15 residues. The V gene's germline CDR1 is DFQATT and CDR2 SNEGSKA (reference sequence). V was clipped by 3 bases and J by 5 bases; unmatched bases: 9. Here the CDR3 reads CSARDRQGVKDTQYF. The CDR3 DNA follows: TGCAGTGCTAGGGATAGACAGGGGGTAAAAGATACGCAGTATTTT.

The rearrangement links TRBV20-1 to TRBJ2-3; D assignment may be TRBD1 or TRBD2 (5 bases each). CDR3 length: 13 amino acids. V was trimmed by 5 bases and J by 6 bases, leaving 15 bases between them. The germline V gene has CDR1 DFQATT and CDR2 SNEGSKA (reference sequence). The CDR3 loop reads CSADSGRRDTQYF. DNA of the CDR3: TGCAGTGCTGACTCGGGGCGTAGGGATACGCAGTATTTT.

CDR3 nucleotides: TGTGCCAGCAGTGAATTTCCGGCCGGACAGGGACATACCGGGGAGCTGTTTTTT. Its protein is CASSEFPAGQGHTGELFF. The chain uses TRBV2 and TRBJ2-2, with 8 bases matching TRBD1. CDR3 length equals 18 residues. V lost 2 bases, J lost 5 bases, and 13 bases stayed unmatched. CDR1 and CDR2 (germline): SNHLY, FYNNEI.

The V and J genes are TRBV7-3 and TRBJ2-5; 7 bases map to TRBD1. The CDR3 consists of 13 residues. CDR1 and CDR2 (germline): SGHTA, FQGTGA. V shed 6 bases, J shed 2 bases, and the junction held 3 bases outside the gene matches. The DNA of the CDR3 is TGTGCCAGCAGTCAGGGACAGCAAGAGACCCAGTACTTC. The encoded protein is CASSQGQQETQYF.

This clone was counted only a few times. This chain connects TRBV7-6 to TRBJ1-4; no firm D call. The germline V and J ends were trimmed by 2 bases and 10 bases, with 14 bases remaining between them. The germline V gene has CDR1 SGHVS and CDR2 FNYEAQ. There are 14 residues in the CDR3. CDR3 loop: CASSLLPVDGKLFF. The CDR3 DNA reads TGTGCCAGCAGCTTACTTCCCGTAGACGGAAAACTGTTTTTT. Supplemented by reference TRBV7-6 and TRBJ1-4, the full variable domain reads GAGVSQSPRYKVTKRGQDVALRCDPISGHVSLYWYRQALGQGPEFLTYFNYEAQQDKSGLPNDRFSAERPEGSISTLTIQRTEQRDSAMYRCASSLLPVDGKLFFGSGTQLSVL.

DNA for the CDR3: TGCGCCAGCAGTGAGTTTACCCCCTCCTGGTTCTATGGCTACACCTTC. This gives the protein CASSEFTPSWFYGYTF. The chain employs TRBV10-1 and TRBJ1-2; D gene uncertain. In germline, CDR1 is WNHNN, CDR2 SYGVQD (reference sequence). This CDR3 is 16 amino acids long. The germline V and J ends were trimmed by 1 base and 4 bases, with 16 bases remaining between them.

This clone showed up many times. CDR3 coding DNA: TGTGCCAGCAGTTTATGGGTCGGCACTCAGCCCCAGCATTTT. This sequence encodes CASSLWVGTQPQHF. The rearrangement links TRBV28 to TRBJ1-5; D not certain. CDR3 length equals 14 residues. The V end was cut by 0 bases, the J end by 6 bases, with 9 bases between. Per germline, CDR1 MDHEN and CDR2 SYDVKM.

This chain links TRBV12-3 or TRBV12-4 with TRBJ2-3, with no clear D. This CDR3 region has 13 residues. Trimming left V 2 bases short and J 2 bases short, with 5 bases between. CDR3 coding DNA: TGTGCCAGCAGTTTACGACACACAGATACGCAGTATTTT. Amino acids: CASSLRHTDTQYF.

CDR3 sequence (DNA): TGTGCTAGTGGTTTGGGGGGGCAGGGGAGGAGTTCACCCCTCCACTTT. Translating it yields CASGLGGQGRSSPLHF. V usage is TRBV12-5 and J usage is TRBJ1-6; possibly TRBD1 for D (6 bases). The germline V gene has CDR1 LGHNT and CDR2 FRNRAP. Deletions cut 1 base from V and 9 bases from J, with 16 bases between. The CDR3 runs 16 residues.

Points on this clone: Compared with germline, one end of the junction differs, possibly owing to a read error. The gene calls are TRBV29-1 and TRBJ2-1, with 8 bases lining up with TRBD1. The CDR3 runs to 12 residues. CDR1 and CDR2 from the germline V gene are SQVTM and ANQGSEA. The CDR3 nucleotides read TGCAGCGTTCGTGCAGGGGGCAATGATCAGTCCTTC. Its protein product is CSVRAGGNDQSF.

This clone was picked up a small number of times. The genes are TRBV20-1 and TRBJ1-2; the D is unclear. This CDR3 is 14 amino acids long. V lost 3 bases, J lost 4 bases, and 15 bases lay in between. Germline lookup yields CDR1 DFQATT and CDR2 SNEGSKA (reference sequence). This CDR3 reads CSASHHTASYGYTF. DNA for the CDR3: TGCAGTGCTAGTCACCACACAGCTAGCTATGGCTACACCTTC.

The chain employs TRBV30 and TRBJ2-3; D may be TRBD1 or TRBD2 (5 bases each). Trimming removed 0 bases at V and 2 bases at J, with 15 bases between. Germline V lookup: CDR1 GTSNPN, CDR2 SVGIG (reference sequence). The CDR3 contains 16 residues. The CDR3: CAWSVKRAGTTDTQYF. CDR3 sequence (DNA): TGTGCCTGGAGTGTAAAGCGTGCAGGGACCACAGATACGCAGTATTTT.

This chain connects TRBV15 to TRBJ2-7, with 9 bases aligning to TRBD1. CDR3 length: 16 residues. The junction had 7 bases not matched to a gene; V was cut back by 2 bases and J by 2 bases. The V gene's germline CDR1 is LNHNV and CDR2 YYDKDF (reference sequence). CDR3 bases: TGTGCCACCAGCAGAACACAGGGGGCGGCCACCTACGAGCAGTACTTC. Protein product: CATSRTQGAATYEQYF.

This clone was counted at least ten times. The J gene is TRBJ2-1, the V gene TRBV4-2; tentatively, D is TRBD2 (6 bases). The CDR3 has 15 amino acids. Trimming took 0 bases from V and 7 from J, leaving 13 bases between them. Germline loops: CDR1 LGHNA, CDR2 YNFKEQ. The CDR3: CASSQEGGGGNEQFF. The CDR3 DNA reads TGTGCCAGCAGCCAAGAGGGGGGAGGCGGGAATGAGCAGTTCTTC.